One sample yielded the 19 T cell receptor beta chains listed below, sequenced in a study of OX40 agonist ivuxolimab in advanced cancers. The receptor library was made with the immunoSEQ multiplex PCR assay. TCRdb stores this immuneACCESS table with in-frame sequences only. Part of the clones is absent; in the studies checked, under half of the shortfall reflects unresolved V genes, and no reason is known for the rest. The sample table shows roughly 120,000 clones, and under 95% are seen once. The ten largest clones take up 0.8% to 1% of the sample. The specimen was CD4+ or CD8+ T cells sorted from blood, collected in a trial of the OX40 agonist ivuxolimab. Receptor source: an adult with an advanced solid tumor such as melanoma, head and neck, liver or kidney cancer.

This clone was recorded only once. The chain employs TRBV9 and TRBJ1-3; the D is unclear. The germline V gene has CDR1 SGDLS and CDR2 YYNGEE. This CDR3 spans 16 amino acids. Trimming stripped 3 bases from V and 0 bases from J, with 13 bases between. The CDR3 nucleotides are TGTGCCAGCAGCGCAGCCTCCGCGAGCTCTGGAAACACCATATATTTT. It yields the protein CASSAASASSGNTIYF.

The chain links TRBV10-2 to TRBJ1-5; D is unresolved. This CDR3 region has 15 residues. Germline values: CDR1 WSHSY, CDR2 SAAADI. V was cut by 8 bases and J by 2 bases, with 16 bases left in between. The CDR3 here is CASSPGPLGNQPQHF. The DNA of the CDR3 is TGCGCCAGCTCCCCGGGCCCTTTGGGCAATCAGCCCCAGCATTTT.

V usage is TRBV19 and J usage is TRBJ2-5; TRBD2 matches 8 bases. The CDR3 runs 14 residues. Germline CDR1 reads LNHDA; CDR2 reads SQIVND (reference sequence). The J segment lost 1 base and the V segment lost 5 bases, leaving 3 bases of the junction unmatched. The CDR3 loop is CASSPGGSQETQYF. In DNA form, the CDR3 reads TGTGCCAGTAGTCCGGGGGGGTCCCAAGAGACCCAGTACTTC.

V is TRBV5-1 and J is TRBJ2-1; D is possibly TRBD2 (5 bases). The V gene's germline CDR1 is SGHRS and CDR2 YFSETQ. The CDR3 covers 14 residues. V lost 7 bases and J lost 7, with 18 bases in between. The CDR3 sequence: CASSKSGLSNEQFF. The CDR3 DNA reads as TGCGCCAGCTCGAAGTCTGGACTGTCTAATGAGCAGTTCTTC. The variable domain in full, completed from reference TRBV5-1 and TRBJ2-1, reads KAGVTQTPRYLIKTRGQQVTLSCSPISGHRSVSWYQQTPGQGLQFLFEYFSETQRNKGNFPGRFSGRQFSNSRSEMNVSTLELGDSALYLCASSKSGLSNEQFFGPGTRLTVL.

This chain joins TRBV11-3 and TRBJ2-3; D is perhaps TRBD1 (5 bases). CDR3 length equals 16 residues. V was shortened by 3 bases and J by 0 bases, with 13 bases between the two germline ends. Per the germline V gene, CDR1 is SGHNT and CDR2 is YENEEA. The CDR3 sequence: CASSFGGASSTDTQYF. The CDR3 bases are TGTGCCAGCAGCTTCGGTGGGGCCTCTAGCACAGATACGCAGTATTTT.

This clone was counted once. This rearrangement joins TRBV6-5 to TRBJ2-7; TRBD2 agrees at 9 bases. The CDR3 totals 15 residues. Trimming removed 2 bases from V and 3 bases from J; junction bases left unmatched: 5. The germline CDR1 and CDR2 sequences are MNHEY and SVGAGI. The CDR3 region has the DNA TGTGCCAGCAGTTACGAGGCGGGAGGGTTCTACGAGCAGTACTTC. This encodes CASSYEAGGFYEQYF.

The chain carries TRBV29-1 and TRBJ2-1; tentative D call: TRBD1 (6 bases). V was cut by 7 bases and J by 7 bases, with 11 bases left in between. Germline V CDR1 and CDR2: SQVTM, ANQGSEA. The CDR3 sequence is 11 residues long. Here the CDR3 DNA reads TGCAGCGGTTTAAGGGGGAATGAGCAGTTCTTC. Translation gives CSGLRGNEQFF.

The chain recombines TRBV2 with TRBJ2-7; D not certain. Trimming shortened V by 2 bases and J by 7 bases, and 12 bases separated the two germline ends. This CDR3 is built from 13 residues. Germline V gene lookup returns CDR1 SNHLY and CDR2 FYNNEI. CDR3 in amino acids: CASSEFRPAEQYF. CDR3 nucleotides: TGTGCCAGCAGTGAATTTCGGCCGGCGGAGCAGTACTTC.

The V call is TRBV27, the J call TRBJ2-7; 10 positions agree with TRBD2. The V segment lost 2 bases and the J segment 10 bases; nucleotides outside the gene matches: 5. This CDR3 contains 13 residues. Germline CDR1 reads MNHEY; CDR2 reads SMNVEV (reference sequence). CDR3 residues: CASSLVLAGRQYF. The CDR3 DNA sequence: TGTGCCAGCAGTTTAGTACTAGCGGGACGACAGTACTTC.

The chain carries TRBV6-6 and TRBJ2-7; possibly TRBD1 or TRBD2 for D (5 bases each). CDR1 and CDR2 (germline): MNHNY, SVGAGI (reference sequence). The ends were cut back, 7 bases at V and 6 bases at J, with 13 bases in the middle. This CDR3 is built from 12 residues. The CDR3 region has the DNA TGTGCCAGCAAATCCGGGGCTGGCGAGCAGTACTTC. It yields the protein CASKSGAGEQYF.

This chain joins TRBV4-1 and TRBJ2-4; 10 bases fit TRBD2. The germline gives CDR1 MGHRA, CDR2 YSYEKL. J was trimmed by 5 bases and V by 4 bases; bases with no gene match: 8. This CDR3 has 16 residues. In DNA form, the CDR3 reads TGCGCCAGCAGCCTTAAACCGACTAGCGGGCAAAACATTCAGTACTTC. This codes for CASSLKPTSGQNIQYF.

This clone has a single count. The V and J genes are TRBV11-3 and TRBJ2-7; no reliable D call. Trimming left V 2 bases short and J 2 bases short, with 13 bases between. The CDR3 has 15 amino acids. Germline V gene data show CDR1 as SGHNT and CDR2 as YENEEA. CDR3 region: CASSLLSLHTYEQYF. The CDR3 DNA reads TGTGCCAGCAGCTTATTGAGTCTACACACCTACGAGCAGTACTTC.

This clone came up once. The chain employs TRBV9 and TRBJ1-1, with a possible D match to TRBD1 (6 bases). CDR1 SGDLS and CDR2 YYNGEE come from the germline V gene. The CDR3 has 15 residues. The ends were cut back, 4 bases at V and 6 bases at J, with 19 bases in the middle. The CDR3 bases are TGTGCCAGCAGCCAGGGGAGTTCAAGAATCCCTGAAGCTTTCTTT. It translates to CASSQGSSRIPEAFF.

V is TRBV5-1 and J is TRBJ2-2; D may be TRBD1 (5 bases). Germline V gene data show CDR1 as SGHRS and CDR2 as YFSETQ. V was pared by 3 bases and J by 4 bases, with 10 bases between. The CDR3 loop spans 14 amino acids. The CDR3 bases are TGCGCCAGCAGCTCTAGGGGTGTCACCGGGGAGCTGTTTTTT. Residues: CASSSRGVTGELFF.

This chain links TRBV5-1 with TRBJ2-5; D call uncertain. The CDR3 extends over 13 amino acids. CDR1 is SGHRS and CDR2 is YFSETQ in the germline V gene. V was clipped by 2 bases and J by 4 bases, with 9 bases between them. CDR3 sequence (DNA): TGCGCCAGCAGCTTCCCAAGGACAGAGACCCAGTACTTC. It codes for CASSFPRTETQYF.

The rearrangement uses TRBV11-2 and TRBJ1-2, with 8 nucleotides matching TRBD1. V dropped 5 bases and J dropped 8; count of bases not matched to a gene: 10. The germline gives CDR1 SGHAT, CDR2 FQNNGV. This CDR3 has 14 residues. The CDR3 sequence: CASSTPQGENGYTF. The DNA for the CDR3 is TGTGCCAGCAGCACCCCACAGGGGGAAAACGGCTACACCTTC.

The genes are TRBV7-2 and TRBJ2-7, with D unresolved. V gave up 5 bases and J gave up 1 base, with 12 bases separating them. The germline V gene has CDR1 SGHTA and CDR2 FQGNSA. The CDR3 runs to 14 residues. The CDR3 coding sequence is TGTGCCAGCAGCCCATGGACGGAGTCCTACGAGCAGTACTTC. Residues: CASSPWTESYEQYF.

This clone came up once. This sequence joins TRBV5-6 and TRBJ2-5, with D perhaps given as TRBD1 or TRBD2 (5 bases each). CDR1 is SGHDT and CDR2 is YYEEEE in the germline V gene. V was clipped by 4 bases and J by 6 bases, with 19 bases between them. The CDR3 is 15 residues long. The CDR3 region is CASSHGEPRGQTQYF. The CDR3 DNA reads TGTGCCAGCAGCCATGGGGAACCCCGGGGCCAGACCCAGTACTTC.

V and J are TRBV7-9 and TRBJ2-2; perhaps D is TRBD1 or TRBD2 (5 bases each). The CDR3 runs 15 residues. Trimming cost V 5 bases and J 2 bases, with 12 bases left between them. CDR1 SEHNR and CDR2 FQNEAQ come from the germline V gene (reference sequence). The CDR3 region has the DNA TGTGCCAGCAGCCAGGGACCATCCAACACCGGGGAGCTGTTTTTT. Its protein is CASSQGPSNTGELFF.